The clone carrying this T cell receptor (beta chain) has at least ten counts. The antigen is unknown. A second 7 to 11 cycle PCR used barcoded and J-beta primers. One entry per CDR3 protein results from TCRdb running MiXCR on the 5' RACE reads. The sample comprises about 670,000 distinct CDR3 sequences, approximately 40% of which are singletons, and around 30% rests with the top ten. Healthy Caucasians from Russia aged about 6 to 90 served as donors. The data stem from a study of blood T cells in healthy people across ages. Study-wide results and limits: It was not possible, with unsorted PBMCs, to conclusively compare naive and antigen-experienced cells. The long-lived group displayed more naive CD4+ cells, plus higher diversity, than the aged donors did. The percentage of naive T cells correlated strongly with TCR beta diversity.

With 0 bases removed from V and 5 bases from J, the gap between germline ends came to 13 bases. The CDR3 has 15 residues. Germline CDR1 reads LGHNA; CDR2 reads YNFKEQ. This clonotype was sampled from a man aged 80 or over in good health. The rearrangement links TRBV4-2 to TRBJ2-5; D might be TRBD2 (6 bases). Sample: blood. For the CDR3, the DNA is TGTGCCAGCAGCCAAGAGGGAGGCCCAAGGGAGACCCAGTACTTC. Protein sequence: CASSQEGGPRETQYF.